This is a list of T cell receptor beta chains from one sample in a study of cytomegalovirus exposure and HLA in healthy donors. Method: immunoSEQ multiplex PCR; TCRdb's copy keeps in-frame clones and lacks some. The sample consists of roughly 140,000 clones, around 80% of them appearing once. Sequencing input: PBMCs. The source of these receptors is a male donor in good health and CMV-seronegative. CDR3s include the opening cysteine and the closing phenylalanine or tryptophan. A D gene is named only where the DNA matches it firmly. Where a row states a size, it is once, few, many or the class of an expanded clone; other rows omit it.

D gene	V gene	clone size	J gene	CDR3 DNA	CDR3 protein
-	TRBV5-1	-	TRBJ2-1	TGCGCCAGCAGCTTGGAACATCCAGTGAATGAGCAGTTCTTC	CASSLEHPVNEQFF
-	TRBV14	few	TRBJ2-5	TGTGCCAGCAGCCAATACTGGACCCAGTACTTC	CASSQYWTQYF
TRBD1	TRBV18	-	TRBJ1-5	TGTGCCAGCTCACGCGGGACAGGGGGGTTGGGTCAGCCCCAGCATTTT	CASSRGTGGLGQPQHF
-	TRBV9	few	TRBJ2-3	TGTGCCAGCGGATACAGGGATCTCACAGATACGCAGTATTTT	CASGYRDLTDTQYF
-	TRBV19	-	TRBJ1-2	TGTGCCAGTAGTATAGACAGGGGAAACTATGGCTACACCTTC	CASSIDRGNYGYTF
-	TRBV2	-	TRBJ1-1	TGTGCCAGCAGTGAATACAGGGCGTTAGACACTGAAGCTTTCTTT	CASSEYRALDTEAFF
-	TRBV2	-	TRBJ1-4	TGTGCCACAAGACAGGCCGATGAAAAACTGTTTTTT	CATRQADEKLFF
TRBD1	TRBV7-2	-	TRBJ2-3	TGTGCCAGCAGCGAACGGACAGGGAGCTTGAGAGATACGCAGTATTTT	CASSERTGSLRDTQYF
TRBD2	TRBV5-6	few	TRBJ2-1	TGTGCCAGCGGGGGGGTAATGGGCTACAATGAGCAGTTCTTC	CASGGVMGYNEQFF
-	TRBV30	-	TRBJ2-3	TGTGCATTTAACAGGGAGTGGACAGATACGCAGTATTTT	CAFNREWTDTQYF
-	TRBV19	few	TRBJ1-4	TGTGCCAGTAGTCAAAGGTTAGAGGTTGAAAAACTGTTTTTT	CASSQRLEVEKLFF
-	TRBV9	-	TRBJ1-2	TGTGCCAGCAGCGCCGCCTTCAGGGACTATGGCTACACCTTC	CASSAAFRDYGYTF
-	TRBV9	once	TRBJ1-6	TGTGCCAGCGGCGTACGGCAGGGGAATTCACCCCTCCACTTT	CASGVRQGNSPLHF
TRBD2	TRBV9	-	TRBJ2-5	TGTGCCAGCAGCGTAACCGGGACTAGCGGGGTTCAAGAGACCCAGTACTTC	CASSVTGTSGVQETQYF
-	TRBV5-1	-	TRBJ1-2	TGCGCCAGCAGCCCATCGGGGGGAGGCTTCTATGGCTACACCTTC	CASSPSGGGFYGYTF
TRBD2	TRBV5-4	-	TRBJ2-7	TGTGCCAGCAGCTTGGGAGGACTAGCGGGGCACGAGCAGTACTTC	CASSLGGLAGHEQYF
TRBD1	TRBV4-3	-	TRBJ1-3	TGCGCCAGCAGCCAAGATTCCCGGGACAGGGTGGTCCCTGGAAACACCATATATTTT	CASSQDSRDRVVPGNTIYF
-	TRBV6-1	-	TRBJ1-6	TGTGCCAGCAGTGTGCCACAGAATAATTCACCCCTCCACTTT	CASSVPQNNSPLHF
TRBD2	TRBV28	-	TRBJ2-1	TGTGCCAGCAAGACGGGGGGTTCACCCTCCTACAATGAGCAGTTCTTC	CASKTGGSPSYNEQFF
-	TRBV7-3	once	TRBJ1-1	TGTGCCAGCAGCAGGGGAGGGAGTGACACTGAAGCTTTCTTT	CASSRGGSDTEAFF
TRBD1	TRBV6-6	-	TRBJ2-1	TGTGCCAGCAGTTCCCACGGGACAGCTAACAATGAGCAGTTCTTC	CASSSHGTANNEQFF
-	TRBV5-1	-	TRBJ1-5	TGCGCCAGCAGCTTGGATCCAGGGGCAGGGCCCCAGCATTTC	CASSLDPGAGPQHF
-	TRBV6-1	-	TRBJ2-7	TGTGCCAGCAGTGAAGCTTCCTCTTACGCGCGCCCCTACGAGCAGTACTTC	CASSEASSYARPYEQYF
-	TRBV5-1	few	TRBJ1-1	TGCGCCAGCAGCCCACAGGGATTGAGTACTGAAGCTTTCTTT	CASSPQGLSTEAFF
TRBD1	TRBV5-1	-	TRBJ1-1	TGCGCCAGCAGCCGGGGACAGGCAAACACTGAAGCTTTCTTT	CASSRGQANTEAFF
-	TRBV7-3	-	TRBJ2-2	TGTGCCAGCAGGTCAACAGGGACCGGGGAGCTGTTTTTT	CASRSTGTGELFF
-	TRBV20-1	-	TRBJ2-3	TGCAGTGCCTTCGGGTGGGATACGCAGTATTTT	CSAFGWDTQYF
-	TRBV11-2	-	TRBJ2-7	TGTGCCAGCAGCGCAACAGGGAACGAGCAGTACTTC	CASSATGNEQYF
TRBD1	TRBV10-3	-	TRBJ1-4	TGTGCCATCAGTGGGTTCGGGAGGGGGCCGCTAGGTGAAAAACTGTTTTTT	CAISGFGRGPLGEKLFF
-	TRBV7-9	-	TRBJ2-7	TGTGCCAGCACCCCCCGAGGCGGCTACGAGCAGTACTTC	CASTPRGGYEQYF
-	TRBV2	-	TRBJ2-4	TGTGCCAGCAGAGTGCGGAACAGGCAGGACCCCTTAGCCAAAAACATTCAGTACTTC	CASRVRNRQDPLAKNIQYF
TRBD2	TRBV4-1	few	TRBJ2-7	TGCGCCAGCAGCCAAGTAGCGGGGGGAGTCGAGCAGTACTTC	CASSQVAGGVEQYF
-	TRBV30	-	TRBJ2-1	TGTGCCTGGAGTTGGAGGGGGAGGGTGGGCAATGAGCAGTTCTTC	CAWSWRGRVGNEQFF
-	TRBV30	-	TRBJ1-6	TGTGCCTGGACCCCCGGGGATTCACCCCTCCACTTT	CAWTPGDSPLHF
-	TRBV5-4	-	TRBJ2-1	TGTGCCAGCAGCCGTACTTCTATTCACAATGAGCAGTTCTTC	CASSRTSIHNEQFF
-	TRBV30	-	TRBJ1-3	TGTGCCTACACGTCGGGTAATTTCGGGAACACCATATATTTT	CAYTSGNFGNTIYF
-	TRBV9	-	TRBJ2-3	TGTGCCAGCAGCGTAGCCAGCCGGGCGGGTGATACGCAGTATTTT	CASSVASRAGDTQYF
TRBD1	TRBV28	-	TRBJ1-2	TGTGCCAGCAGTCACTCCGGGACAGGGTTTTATGGCTACACCTTC	CASSHSGTGFYGYTF
TRBD1	TRBV2	-	TRBJ1-2	TGTGCCAGCAGGGCCGGGACAGGGGTCTATGGCTACACCTTC	CASRAGTGVYGYTF
-	TRBV6-6	-	TRBJ1-5	TGTGCCAGCAGTTACGGCACAGGGAGGGGACAGCCCCAGCATTTT	CASSYGTGRGQPQHF